Listed here is a single T cell receptor beta chain. Its antigen is as yet unknown. This specimen belongs to a study of shared clonotypes between healthy human individuals. Turning to the study itself: The plates for each donor numbered three CD4 naive, three CD4 memory, two CD8 naive and one CD8 memory.

Study observations and caveats: Estimated clonotype richness was generally higher in naive than memory subsets.

Per sorted-subset replicate PCR, input was 150 to 250 ng DNA, representing around 29,000 T cell genomes. Generated by immunoSEQ multiplex PCR, the TCRdb table keeps only in-frame clones and is missing some. Among some 2,400,000 clones listed, nearly 97% were seen once. Germline CDR1 and CDR2: GTSNPN and SVGIG (reference sequence). The V end was cut by 5 bases, the J end by 7 bases, with 14 bases between. This CDR3 contains 12 residues. The chain carries TRBV30 and TRBJ1-2; D remains unclear. Material: naive CD4+ T cells sorted from blood. Subset in this sample: CD45RA+ positively selected. This sequence originates from a man younger than 30 in good health. The CDR3 protein is CAWRPALGGYTF. Here the CDR3 DNA reads TGTGCCTGGCGGCCGGCGCTGGGTGGCTACACCTTC.